These T cell receptor beta chains were read from a single sample in a study of blood T cells in healthy people across ages. Using its own MiXCR run on the 5' RACE reads, TCRdb lists one record per CDR3 protein. The table records hundreds of thousands of distinct CDR3 sequences, less than 35% of them present only once. The sequencing sample was made of blood. These receptors all come from a woman aged 80 or over in good health. CDR3s include the opening cysteine and the closing phenylalanine or tryptophan. The D gene is left open where the match is weak. Size tells how often a clone was seen (once, few, many) or the class of an expanded clone, and some rows leave it out.

>TRBJ1-1|TRBV3-1|.|TRBD1
TGTGCCAGCAGCCAGACAGGGTCGAAAGCTTTCTTT
CASSQTGSKAFF
>TRBJ2-3|TRBV10-3|.|TRBD1
TGTGCCATCAGCTCCCCGGGGACAGGTACGCAGTATTTT
CAISSPGTGTQYF
>TRBJ2-1|TRBV7-2|.|.
TGTGCCAGCAGCTCCGGACAGAGAGGGATCCACGAGCAGTTCTTC
CASSSGQRGIHEQFF
>TRBJ2-7|TRBV6-4|.|.
TGTGCCAGCAGCTTAAGCGGGCCTAACGACGAGCAGTACTTC
CASSLSGPNDEQYF
>TRBJ1-2|TRBV7-2|.|.
TGTGCCAGCAGCCCCCGCGATGGCTACACCTTC
CASSPRDGYTF
>TRBJ2-4|TRBV7-2|many|TRBD1
TGTGCCAGCAGCCCGCAGACAGGGGGAGCCAAAAACATTCAGTACTTC
CASSPQTGGAKNIQYF
>TRBJ1-1|TRBV12-3/TRBV12-4|.|.
TGTGCCAGCAGTTTAGCGCGGCCTTGGGCTTTCTTT
CASSLARPWAFF
>TRBJ1-5|TRBV20-1|.|TRBD1
TGCAGTGCTGACCGGGACAGATATCAGCCCCAGCATTTT
CSADRDRYQPQHF
>TRBJ1-6|TRBV5-4|.|.
TGTGCCAGCAGCTTGTCAGGGTGGTATGATTCACCCCTCCACTTT
CASSLSGWYDSPLHF
>TRBJ2-5|TRBV3-1|.|TRBD1
TGTGCCAACAGCCACCGGACAGGTGGGCTCCTAGATACCCAGTACTTC
CANSHRTGGLLDTQYF
>TRBJ2-3|TRBV20-1|many|TRBD2
TGCAGTGCCGGAAGCGGACTAGCGGGTAGTGTATCTACAGATACGCAGTATTTT
CSAGSGLAGSVSTDTQYF
>TRBJ1-6|TRBV20-1|.|.
TGCAGTGCTAAAACAGGGAGTTCGATTTATAATTCACCCCTCCACTTT
CSAKTGSSIYNSPLHF
>TRBJ2-7|TRBV9|few|TRBD1
TGTGCCAGCAGCGTAGCGCCCGGTGTGCAAGGGGGCGGGGAGCAGTACTTC
CASSVAPGVQGGGEQYF
>TRBJ1-4|TRBV7-8|many|.
TGTGCCAGCAGCTTAGCGGGGTCCCGAGCAACTAATGAAAAACTGTTTTTT
CASSLAGSRATNEKLFF
>TRBJ2-1|TRBV29-1|.|TRBD1
TGCAGCGTTGCCGACAGGGGGCCCTACAATGAGCGGTACTTC
CSVADRGPYNERYF
>TRBJ2-3|TRBV6-1|many|TRBD2
TGTGCCAGCAGTGAACTAGCGGAGGATACGCAGTATTTT
CASSELAEDTQYF
>TRBJ2-7|TRBV19|.|TRBD1
TGTGCCAGTACACCCGGGACAGGGGGGCGAGGCGAGCAGTACTTC
CASTPGTGGRGEQYF
>TRBJ2-2|TRBV5-1|few|.
TGCGCCAGCAGCCCAGCCGGGACTGTAACCGGGGAGCTGTTTTTT
CASSPAGTVTGELFF
>TRBJ2-7|TRBV2|.|.
TGTGCCAGCAGTGATCAGGACAAACCCTCCTACGAGCAGTACTTC
CASSDQDKPSYEQYF
>TRBJ1-1|TRBV20-1|few|TRBD1
TGCAGTGCCTTAAGACTGGGACAGGGGAACACTGAAGCTTTCTTT
CSALRLGQGNTEAFF
>TRBJ1-2|TRBV29-1|many|.
TGCAGCGTTGAAGGGACGGCGACTTCTAACTATGGCTACACCTTC
CSVEGTATSNYGYTF
>TRBJ1-6|TRBV5-1|few|TRBD1
TGCGCCAGCAGCTTGGGATCGGGGACAGGGACCTCCTATAATTCACCCCTCCACTTT
CASSLGSGTGTSYNSPLHF
>TRBJ2-2|TRBV6-5|once|TRBD1
TGTACCAGCAGTTTAAGACAGGGATCCGGGGAGCTGTTTTTT
CTSSLRQGSGELFF
>TRBJ2-7|TRBV7-8|many|.
TGTGCCAGCAGCTTAGAAGGGTCCCTCGCCTTCTACGAGCAGTACTTC
CASSLEGSLAFYEQYF